This T cell receptor (beta chain) was documented in a study of blood T cell repertoires in COVID-19. The CDR3 has 15 residues. The V end lost 6 bases, the J end lost 0 bases, and 11 bases lay between the germline ends. In germline, CDR1 is LNHDA, CDR2 SQIVND (reference sequence). TCRdb's copy holds only in-frame clones and misses some; the assay was immunoSEQ multiplex PCR. The sample contains about 270,000 clones, about nine tenths of which appear only once. The sequenced sample was PBMCs or T cells enriched from blood (not recorded which). This receptor was identified in a woman aged 45-65 years who had recovered from COVID-19. The gene calls are TRBV19 and TRBJ2-2; tentatively, D is TRBD1 (6 bases). CDR3 region: CASRTGMPNTGELFF. The DNA for the CDR3 is TGTGCCAGTAGAACAGGGATGCCGAACACCGGGGAGCTGTTTTTT.